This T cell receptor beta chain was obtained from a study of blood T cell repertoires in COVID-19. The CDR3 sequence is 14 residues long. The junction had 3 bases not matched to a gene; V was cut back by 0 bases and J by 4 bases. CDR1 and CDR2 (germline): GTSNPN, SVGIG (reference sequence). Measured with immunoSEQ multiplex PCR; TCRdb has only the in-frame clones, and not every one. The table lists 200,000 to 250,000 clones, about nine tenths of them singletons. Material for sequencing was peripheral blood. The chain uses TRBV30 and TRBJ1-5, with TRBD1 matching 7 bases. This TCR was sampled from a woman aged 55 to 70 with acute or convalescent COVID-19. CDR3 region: CAWSVMTGNQPQHF. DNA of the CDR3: TGTGCCTGGAGTGTAATGACAGGGAATCAGCCCCAGCATTTT.